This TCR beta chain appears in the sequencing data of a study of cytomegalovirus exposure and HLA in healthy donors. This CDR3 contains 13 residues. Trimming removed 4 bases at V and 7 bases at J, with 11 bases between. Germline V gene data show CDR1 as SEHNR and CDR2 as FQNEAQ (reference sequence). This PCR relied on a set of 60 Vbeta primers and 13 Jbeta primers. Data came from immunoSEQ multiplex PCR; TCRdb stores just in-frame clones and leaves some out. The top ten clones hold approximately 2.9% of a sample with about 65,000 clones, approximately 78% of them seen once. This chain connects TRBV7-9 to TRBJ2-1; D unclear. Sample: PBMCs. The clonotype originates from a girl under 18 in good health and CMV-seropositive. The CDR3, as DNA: TGTGCCAGCAGCTCCCCGCGCGGAAATGAGCAGTTCTTC. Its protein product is CASSSPRGNEQFF.